This passage covers 15 T cell receptor beta chains from one sample sequenced in a study of beta chain features in type 1 diabetes. Expressed TCRB transcripts were sequenced after all isolated RNA was converted to cDNA. The assay was immunoSEQ multiplex PCR, and TCRdb's table has in-frame clones only and misses some. Among about 900,000 clones listed, roughly a sixth were seen once. Sequencing was performed on naive CD4+ T cells from blood. These receptor sequences come from a woman in her late teens or twenties in good health.

This clone was recorded a few times. The chain recombines TRBV4-1 with TRBJ2-5, with D perhaps matching TRBD1 (6 bases). From germline, CDR1 is MGHRA and CDR2 YSYEKL. This CDR3 is built from 19 residues. Trimming removed 1 base at V and 3 bases at J, with 24 bases between. CDR3 in DNA: TGCGCCAGCAGCCAAGGAGGGGGAGACAGGAGGTTACTAAAAGAGACCCAGTACTTC. It specifies CASSQGGGDRRLLKETQYF.

This clone occurred a few times. V and J are TRBV18 and TRBJ2-5, with 12 bases matching TRBD1. Losses at the gene ends were 6 bases for V and 5 bases for J; bases not matched to a gene: 10. The CDR3 contains 16 residues. Germline CDR1 reads KGHSH; CDR2 reads LQKENI. CDR3 DNA: TGTGCCAGCTCTACCTTGGGACAGGGGGCGTCGGAGACCCAGTACTTC. Translation: CASSTLGQGASETQYF.

The chain joins TRBV7-9 to TRBJ1-4; possible D gene TRBD1, 5 bases. Germline V gene data show CDR1 as SEHNR and CDR2 as FQNEAQ (reference sequence). Trimming left V 0 bases short and J 8 bases short, with 10 bases between. The CDR3 loop spans 14 amino acids. CDR3 in amino acids: CASSLASTGEKLFF. The CDR3 coding sequence is TGTGCCAGCAGCTTAGCCAGCACAGGAGAAAAACTGTTTTTT.

The V gene is TRBV18, the J gene TRBJ2-3; TRBD2 matches 7 bases. J gave up 0 bases and V 0 bases, and 6 bases lay outside the gene matches. Germline CDR1 KGHSH, CDR2 LQKENI. The CDR3 covers 17 residues. The CDR3: CASSPPRGGVSTDTQYF. DNA for the CDR3: TGTGCCAGCTCACCACCCCGGGGAGGGGTTAGCACAGATACGCAGTATTTT.

Points on this clone: The sample carries other DNA sequences with the same CDR3. The chain is built from TRBV9 and TRBJ2-1; 9 nucleotides align to TRBD2. The V segment lost 8 bases and the J segment 0 bases; nucleotides outside the gene matches: 3. The germline CDR1 and CDR2 sequences are SGDLS and YYNGEE. The CDR3 covers 14 residues. CDR3 in amino acids: CASDSGSSYNEQFF. CDR3 nucleotides: TGTGCCAGTGATAGCGGGAGCTCCTACAATGAGCAGTTCTTC. The whole variable domain, filled in from reference TRBV9 and TRBJ2-1, reads DSGVTQTPKHLITATGQRVTLRCSPRSGDLSVYWYQQSLDQGLQFLIQYYNGEERAKGNILERFSAQQFPDLHSELNLSSLELGDSALYFCASDSGSSYNEQFFGPGTRLTVL.

V usage is TRBV15 and J usage is TRBJ2-6, with 10 bases aligning to TRBD1. CDR3 length: 18 amino acids. V gave up 3 bases and J gave up 0 bases; unmatched junction bases: 5. Germline V lookup: CDR1 LNHNV, CDR2 YYDKDF (reference sequence). The CDR3 is CATSRRQGAGSGANVLTF. The CDR3 nucleotides read TGTGCCACCAGCAGGCGACAGGGGGCAGGCTCTGGGGCCAACGTCCTGACTTTC.

This clone was found a few times. The V and J genes are TRBV4-3 and TRBJ2-7; maybe TRBD1 (6 bases). V dropped 3 bases and J dropped 1 base, with 22 bases sitting between them. CDR3 length: 18 residues. From germline, CDR1 is LGHNA and CDR2 YSLEER. The CDR3 DNA is TGCGCCAGCAGCCACCCCCTCGAGGACAGAGTTCTTTCCTACGAGCAGTACTTC. It is translated as CASSHPLEDRVLSYEQYF.

The chain carries TRBV7-3 and TRBJ2-3; 12 bases line up with TRBD2. In germline, CDR1 is SGHTA, CDR2 FQGTGA. The CDR3 is 16 amino acids. The trim removed 2 bases at V and 4 bases at J, leaving 4 bases unmatched. The CDR3 nucleotides read TGTGCCAGCAGCTTAGCTAGCGGGAGGGCCGCAGATACGCAGTATTTT. Translation gives CASSLASGRAADTQYF.

The chain combines TRBV9 with TRBJ2-5; no firm D call. This CDR3 has 14 residues. The V gene lost 0 bases and the J gene lost 4 bases, with 10 bases spanning the gap. Germline V gene sequence: CDR1 SGDLS, CDR2 YYNGEE. In nucleotides, the CDR3 is TGTGCCAGCAGCGTAGTGGCCAGATCAGAGACCCAGTACTTC. It translates to CASSVVARSETQYF.

V gene TRBV18 combines with J gene TRBJ2-7; D gene ambiguous. V lost 6 bases to trimming and J lost 2 bases, with 14 bases between them. CDR1 is KGHSH and CDR2 is LQKENI in the germline V gene. CDR3 length equals 14 residues. CDR3 sequence reads: CASSALRATYEQYF. Here the CDR3 DNA reads TGTGCCAGCTCGGCATTAAGAGCAACCTACGAGCAGTACTTC.

In this sample, this clone turned up many times. This chain connects TRBV16 to TRBJ2-4; 7 bases agree with TRBD1. The germline gives CDR1 KGHSY, CDR2 FQNENV. V lost 3 bases, J lost 5 bases, and 1 base stayed unmatched. This CDR3 region has 13 residues. Here the CDR3 reads CASSQGTENIQYF. The CDR3 region has the DNA TGTGCCAGCAGCCAGGGGACAGAAAACATTCAGTACTTC.

This clone appeared a few times. The chain links TRBV28 to TRBJ2-1; maybe TRBD1 (5 bases). This CDR3 has 12 amino acids. Trimming took 7 bases from V and 7 from J, leaving 11 bases between them. Germline CDR1 is MDHEN and CDR2 is SYDVKM. This chain's CDR3 is CASIGVWNEQFF. CDR3 DNA: TGTGCCAGCATAGGGGTCTGGAATGAGCAGTTCTTC.

In its sample, this clone was seen a few times. Different DNA sequences within this sample yield the same CDR3. The rearrangement joins TRBV4-3 to TRBJ2-3, with D possibly TRBD2 on 6 matching bases. Germline-derived CDR1 and CDR2 are LGHNA and YSLEER. V was trimmed by 1 base and J by 2 bases, leaving 10 bases between them. The CDR3 sequence is 15 residues long. This chain's CDR3 is CASSQGSGHTDTQYF. In nucleotides, the CDR3 is TGCGCCAGCAGCCAAGGTAGCGGACACACAGATACGCAGTATTTT.

The chain links TRBV18 to TRBJ2-1, with 9 bases matching TRBD1. Trimming cost V 5 bases and J 9 bases; bases outside gene matches: 11. Germline V lookup: CDR1 KGHSH, CDR2 LQKENI. The CDR3 contains 15 residues. CDR3 in amino acids: CASSSDRDRAIEQFF. DNA of the CDR3: TGTGCCAGCTCATCGGACCGGGACAGGGCTATTGAGCAGTTCTTC.

V and J are TRBV6-5 and TRBJ1-1, with a tentative D call TRBD1 (5 bases). Germline values: CDR1 MNHEY, CDR2 SVGAGI. The CDR3 is made up of 13 amino acids. The V and J ends lost 10 bases and 5 bases respectively, with 17 bases between them. CDR3: CATKDGAWTEAFF. The CDR3 nucleotides are TGTGCCACCAAGGACGGGGCTTGGACTGAAGCTTTCTTT.